The rows below give T cell receptor beta chains drawn from one sample of a study of blood T cell repertoires in COVID-19. Here immunoSEQ multiplex PCR was the method, and the copy in TCRdb shows in-frame clones only, minus some. This table has around 260,000 clones, around 90% appearing once. Specimen: peripheral blood. Every receptor here comes from a human donor in a cohort sampled during active COVID-19. The CDR3 runs from the conserved cysteine through the conserved F or W. Fields, in order: D gene, clone size, V gene, J gene, CDR3 DNA, CDR3 protein. D genes are given only for firm matches. Some rows mark clone size as missing; the rest say once, few, many or name a class of expanded clone.

TRBD2,-,TRBV2,TRBJ2-7,TGTGCCAGCAGTGAACTGCTAGCGGGAGTCGGCGAGCAGTACTTC,CASSELLAGVGEQYF
-,few,TRBV5-6,TRBJ1-2,TGTGCCAGCAGCCCGGGGGGCGTGGGCTATGGCTACACCTTC,CASSPGGVGYGYTF
TRBD2,-,TRBV27,TRBJ2-1,TGTGCCAGCAGTCTAGGGACTAGCGGTTACAATGAGCAGTTCTTC,CASSLGTSGYNEQFF
-,-,TRBV30,TRBJ2-7,TGTGCCTGGAGTGTACAGAGCGAGCAGTACTTC,CAWSVQSEQYF
-,few,TRBV7-8,TRBJ1-5,TGTGCCAGCAGCTTACAGGACAATCAGCCCCAGCATTTT,CASSLQDNQPQHF
TRBD1,-,TRBV7-9,TRBJ2-1,TGTGCCAGCAGCCCTCGGACAGGGGTCTACAATGAGCAGTTCTTC,CASSPRTGVYNEQFF
-,few,TRBV3-1/TRBV3-2,TRBJ1-2,TGTGCCAGCAGCCAATCGGGGGGGTCCTCCTTC,CASSQSGGSSF
-,-,TRBV7-8,TRBJ2-7,TGTGCCAGCAGCTTAGCTCATCAAGCGGCCTTTTTTAGAGCGGTGTTC,CASSLAHQAAFFRAVF
-,-,TRBV11-2,TRBJ2-3,TGTGCCAGCAGCCTAGCCGGAGATACGCAGTATTTT,CASSLAGDTQYF
TRBD2,-,TRBV27,TRBJ2-1,TGTGCTACCCAGGCTGGGACTAGCTTGTACAATGAGCAGTTCTTC,CATQAGTSLYNEQFF
TRBD2,-,TRBV30,TRBJ2-4,TGTGCCTGGACCGGGGGGGCTTTGGTGTACTTC,CAWTGGALVYF
-,-,TRBV27,TRBJ2-7,TGTGCCAGCAGTCCCAGCGTGGGGGCCTTCTCCTACGAGCAGTACTTC,CASSPSVGAFSYEQYF
-,-,TRBV18,TRBJ1-5,TGTGCCAGCTCACCACACAGGGAGCAGCCCCAGCATTTT,CASSPHREQPQHF
-,few,TRBV29-1,TRBJ1-4,TGCAGCGTTGGATCGGGAGCAACTAATGAAAAACTGTTTTTT,CSVGSGATNEKLFF
-,-,TRBV5-6,TRBJ1-4,TGTGCCAGCAGCTTGAGAGGGAAGTGGGATGAAAAACTGTTTTTT,CASSLRGKWDEKLFF
-,-,TRBV7-8,TRBJ1-1,TGTGCCAGCAGCCGAGGTCAGATGAACACTGAAGCTTTCTTT,CASSRGQMNTEAFF
-,-,TRBV4-3,TRBJ1-6,TGCGCCAGCAGACCCACCCCGGACTCTGCCAATTCACCCCTCCACTTT,CASRPTPDSANSPLHF
-,-,TRBV6-5,TRBJ1-5,TGTGCCAGCAGTCGGGACACGTATAGCAATCAGCCCCAGCATTTT,CASSRDTYSNQPQHF
TRBD1,-,TRBV6-5,TRBJ1-2,TGTGCCAGCAGCCCCCGACAGGGTAACTATGGCTACACCTTC,CASSPRQGNYGYTF
-,-,TRBV19,TRBJ2-7,TGTGCCAGTAGTCCCGGACAGACCAAGACTCCTGGTTCGGCCCCCTACGAGCAGTACTTC,CASSPGQTKTPGSAPYEQYF
-,-,TRBV6-2/TRBV6-3,TRBJ2-7,TGTGCCAGCAGTTATACAGGGATTCCCTACGAGCAGTACTTC,CASSYTGIPYEQYF
-,-,TRBV12-2,TRBJ2-7,TGTGCAAGTCGCTTACCCAGGAGGGGCCGGGACGAGCAGTACTTC,CASRLPRRGRDEQYF
TRBD1,-,TRBV30,TRBJ1-2,TGTGCCTGGATTCAGGGGGCTAGTGGCTACACCTTC,CAWIQGASGYTF
TRBD1,once,TRBV2,TRBJ1-2,TGTGCCAGCAGAGCCGGGACAGGGGGCTTCGGAGAACTCTATGGCTACACCTTC,CASRAGTGGFGELYGYTF
-,-,TRBV6-6,TRBJ1-4,TGTGCCAGCAGTTTGGACAGACTTAATGAAAAACTGTTTTTT,CASSLDRLNEKLFF
TRBD2,-,TRBV10-3,TRBJ2-2,TGTGCCATCAGTGAGAAACTAGCGGGGGGCAACACCGGGGAGCTGTTTTTT,CAISEKLAGGNTGELFF
TRBD1,few,TRBV3-1/TRBV3-2,TRBJ2-2,TGTGCCAGCAGCTTCGGACAGGGAAACACCGGGGAGCTGTTTTTT,CASSFGQGNTGELFF
TRBD2,-,TRBV7-9,TRBJ2-1,TGTGCCAGCAGCTTAGCGGGAGGGCCGGTCAATGAGCAGTTCTTC,CASSLAGGPVNEQFF
TRBD1,-,TRBV6-1,TRBJ2-7,TGTGCCAGCAGTGAAAGCAGGGGGATGTACGAGCAGTACTTC,CASSESRGMYEQYF
-,-,TRBV14,TRBJ1-6,TGTGCCAGCAGCCAAGTGGCAGGGGATAATTCACCCCTCCACTTT,CASSQVAGDNSPLHF
-,-,TRBV7-9,TRBJ2-7,TGTGCCAGCAGCCTTGGACTCTCCTACGAGCAGTACTTC,CASSLGLSYEQYF
-,-,TRBV6-2/TRBV6-3,TRBJ1-1,TGTGCCAGCAGCCATCAGGGAGGCCACAATACTGAAGCTTTCTTT,CASSHQGGHNTEAFF
-,-,TRBV4-1,TRBJ1-1,TGCGCCAGCAGCCTGAAGGGGGGCGGGGGGACTGAAGCTTTCTTT,CASSLKGGGGTEAFF
TRBD2,-,TRBV6-5,TRBJ2-5,TGTGCCACCTCGACCGGGACGGGAGGCGGAGAGACCCAGTACTTC,CATSTGTGGGETQYF
TRBD1,-,TRBV6-5,TRBJ1-3,TGTGCCAGCAGGGGAGACAGGGGGCCTGGAAACACCATATATTTT,CASRGDRGPGNTIYF
-,-,TRBV30,TRBJ1-3,TGTGCCTGGAGTGTACTAACAGGGCACTCTGGAAACACCATATATTTT,CAWSVLTGHSGNTIYF
-,-,TRBV24-1,TRBJ2-3,TGTGCCACCAGTGACCAGGGGACAGATACGCAGTATTTT,CATSDQGTDTQYF
TRBD1,-,TRBV4-1,TRBJ1-1,TGCGCCAGCAGCCAACCGACAGGGAAAGGAGGGGACACTGAAGCTTTCTTT,CASSQPTGKGGDTEAFF
-,-,TRBV19,TRBJ2-2,TGTGCCAGTAGTATTGGCCACGACACCGGGGAGCTGTTTTTT,CASSIGHDTGELFF
-,-,TRBV4-3,TRBJ1-1,TGCGCCAGCAGCCAAGGGACTTTGAACACTGAAGCTTTCTTT,CASSQGTLNTEAFF
-,-,TRBV7-9,TRBJ1-2,TGTGCCAGCAGCTCCAACAGGGCATCCCTCTATGGCTACACCTTC,CASSSNRASLYGYTF
TRBD1,-,TRBV10-3,TRBJ2-2,TGTGCCTCGAAGGGGGCGGACACCGGGGAGCTGTTTTTT,CASKGADTGELFF
TRBD1,-,TRBV28,TRBJ1-1,TGTGCCAGCAGACAACAGGGGGCGACTGAAGCTTTCTTT,CASRQQGATEAFF
-,-,TRBV5-1,TRBJ1-6,TGCGCCAGCAGCTTGGTGGGGCCTAATTCACCCCTCCACTTT,CASSLVGPNSPLHF
TRBD2,few,TRBV3-1/TRBV3-2,TRBJ2-7,TGTGCCAGCAGCCGAGCCACTAGCGGGAGTAACGAGCAGTACTTC,CASSRATSGSNEQYF
TRBD2,-,TRBV14,TRBJ2-1,TGTGCCAGCAGCCAAGATCAAGCGGGGGGCGCTGAGCAGTTCTTC,CASSQDQAGGAEQFF
-,-,TRBV28,TRBJ2-7,TGTGCCAGCACTCCCCTGGGGCTAGCGCGACACTCCTACGAGCAGTACTTC,CASTPLGLARHSYEQYF
TRBD1,-,TRBV11-2,TRBJ1-2,TGTGCCAGCAGCCCCTCAGTAGCCCAGGGGGCGGAACATGGCTACACCTTC,CASSPSVAQGAEHGYTF
-,-,TRBV10-3,TRBJ1-3,TGTGCCATCGGGCCCCAATTGAGCTCTGGAAACACCATATATTTT,CAIGPQLSSGNTIYF
-,-,TRBV6-4,TRBJ2-6,TGTGCCAGCAGTGTCGGAGACTCTGGGGCCAACGTCCTGACTTTC,CASSVGDSGANVLTF
TRBD1,once,TRBV19,TRBJ1-2,TGTGCCAGTACCCCAGGACAGGGCCTATTCTATGGCTACACCTTC,CASTPGQGLFYGYTF
TRBD2,-,TRBV18,TRBJ2-7,TGTGCCAGCTCACCAAACGGGGGGACGAGCTCCTACGAGCAGTACTTC,CASSPNGGTSSYEQYF
-,-,TRBV7-8,TRBJ1-1,TGTGCCAGCAGCTTAGTAGGGGGGGCAGGCACTGAAGCTTTCTTT,CASSLVGGAGTEAFF
TRBD1,-,TRBV11-2,TRBJ1-4,TGTGCCAGCACCACCCAGGGGGACAGATCTAATGAAAAACTGTTTTTT,CASTTQGDRSNEKLFF
-,-,TRBV28,TRBJ2-1,TGTGCCAGCACCATCCCCCTAGGACGGCGGGAAACCTACAATGAGCAGTTCTTC,CASTIPLGRRETYNEQFF
TRBD2,-,TRBV7-6,TRBJ2-1,TGTGCCAGCAGCTTAGAACGTAGCGGGAGTCGGTACAATGAGCAGTTCTTC,CASSLERSGSRYNEQFF
-,-,TRBV24-1,TRBJ1-4,TGTGCCACCAGTGATTTGTCGGATGAAAAACTGTTTTTT,CATSDLSDEKLFF